This TCR beta chain was captured by sequencing in a study of blood T cell repertoires in COVID-19. Study overall: Acute and convalescent COVID-19 specimens originated in the United States, Italy and Spain.

This clone was observed a few times. Original processing notes: Using reference gene primer amplification, nucleated cell counts were estimated. TCRdb's copy holds only in-frame clones and misses some; the assay was immunoSEQ multiplex PCR. V and J calls and clone size are given by that table; D and trimming were obtained from the DNA. The sample yields roughly 190,000 clones, under 90% seen once. CDR1 is SNHLY and CDR2 is FYNNEI in the germline V gene. The CDR3 runs to 11 residues. The clonotype originates from a human donor in a cohort sampled during active COVID-19. The rearrangement joins TRBV2 to TRBJ1-1, with 8 bases identical to TRBD1. The sequenced sample consisted of peripheral blood. CDR3 sequence: CMTGVNTEAFF. CDR3 sequence (DNA): TGTATGACAGGGGTGAACACTGAAGCTTTCTTT.